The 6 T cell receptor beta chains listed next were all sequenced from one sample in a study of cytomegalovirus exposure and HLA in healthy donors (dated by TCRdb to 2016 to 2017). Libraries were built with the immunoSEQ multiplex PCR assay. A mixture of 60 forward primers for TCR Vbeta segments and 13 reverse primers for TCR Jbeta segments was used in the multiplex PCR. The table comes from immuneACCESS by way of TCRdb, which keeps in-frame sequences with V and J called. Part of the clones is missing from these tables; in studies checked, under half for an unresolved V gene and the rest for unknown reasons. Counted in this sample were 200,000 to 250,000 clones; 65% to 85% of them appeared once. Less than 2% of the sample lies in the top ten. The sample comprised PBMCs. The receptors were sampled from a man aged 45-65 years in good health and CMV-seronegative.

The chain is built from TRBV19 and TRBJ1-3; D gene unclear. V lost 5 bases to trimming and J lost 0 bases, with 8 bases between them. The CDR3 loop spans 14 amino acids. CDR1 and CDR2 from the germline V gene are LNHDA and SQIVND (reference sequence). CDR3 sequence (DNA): TGTGCCAGTAGTGAACAGAGCTCTGGAAACACCATATATTTT. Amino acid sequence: CASSEQSSGNTIYF. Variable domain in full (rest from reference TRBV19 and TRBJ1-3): DGGITQSPKYLFRKEGQNVTLSCEQNLNHDAMYWYRQDPGQGLRLIYYSQIVNDFQKGDIAEGYSVSREKKESFPLTVTSAQKNPTAFYLCASSEQSSGNTIYFGEGSWLTVV.

CDR3 bases: TGTGCCAGCAGCCTTTACCTAGCGGGTATCTACGAGCAGTACTTC. This codes for CASSLYLAGIYEQYF. This sequence joins TRBV14 and TRBJ2-7, with TRBD2 matching over 8 bases. With V trimmed by 4 bases and J by 3 bases, 8 bases remained unmatched. Germline CDR1 reads SGHDN; CDR2 reads FVKESK. The CDR3 has 15 amino acids.

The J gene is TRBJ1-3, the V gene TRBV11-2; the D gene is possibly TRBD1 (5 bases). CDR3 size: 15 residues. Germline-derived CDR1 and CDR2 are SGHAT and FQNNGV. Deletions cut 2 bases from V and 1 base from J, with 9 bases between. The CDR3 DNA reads TGTGCCAGCAGCTTATTGGGGGGATCTGGAAACACCATATATTTT. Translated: CASSLLGGSGNTIYF.

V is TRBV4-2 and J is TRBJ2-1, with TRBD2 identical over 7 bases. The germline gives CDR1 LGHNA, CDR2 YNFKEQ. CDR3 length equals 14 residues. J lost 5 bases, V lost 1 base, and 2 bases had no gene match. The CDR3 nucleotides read TGTGCCAGCAGCCAAGGACTAGCTAACAATGAGCAGTTCTTC. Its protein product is CASSQGLANNEQFF.

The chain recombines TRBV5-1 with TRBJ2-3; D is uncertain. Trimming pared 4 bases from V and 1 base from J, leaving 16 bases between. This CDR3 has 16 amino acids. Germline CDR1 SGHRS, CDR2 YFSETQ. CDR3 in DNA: TGCGCCAGCAGCCCGGGTCACCTGAAGGGCACAGATACGCAGTATTTT. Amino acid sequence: CASSPGHLKGTDTQYF.

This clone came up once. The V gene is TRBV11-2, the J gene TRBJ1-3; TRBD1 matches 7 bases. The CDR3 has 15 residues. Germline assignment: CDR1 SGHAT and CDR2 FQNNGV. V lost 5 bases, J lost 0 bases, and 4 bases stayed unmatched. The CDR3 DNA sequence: TGTGCCAGCAGCCCCAGGGGGGACTCTGGAAACACCATATATTTT. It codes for CASSPRGDSGNTIYF.